Here is one T cell receptor beta chain with its context. The protocol was immunoSEQ multiplex PCR, while the TCRdb copy is restricted to in-frame clones and leaves out a portion. Altogether 80,000 to 130,000 clones are present, approximately 94% being singletons, with the ten largest covering around 0.96%. This sample was included in a study of T cell changes during pregnancy in multiple sclerosis. CDR3 length equals 15 residues. Trimming took 0 bases from V and 0 from J, leaving 6 bases between them. Germline assignment: CDR1 LGHNA and CDR2 YNFKEQ. The TCR comes from a female donor with multiple sclerosis, enrolled in a pregnancy study. V is TRBV4-2 and J is TRBJ2-1; a weak D match, TRBD2 (6 bases). Source: peripheral blood, taken before pregnancy. CDR3 coding DNA: TGTGCCAGCAGCCAAGAGGGGGGCTCCTACAATGAGCAGTTCTTC. Translation gives CASSQEGGSYNEQFF.